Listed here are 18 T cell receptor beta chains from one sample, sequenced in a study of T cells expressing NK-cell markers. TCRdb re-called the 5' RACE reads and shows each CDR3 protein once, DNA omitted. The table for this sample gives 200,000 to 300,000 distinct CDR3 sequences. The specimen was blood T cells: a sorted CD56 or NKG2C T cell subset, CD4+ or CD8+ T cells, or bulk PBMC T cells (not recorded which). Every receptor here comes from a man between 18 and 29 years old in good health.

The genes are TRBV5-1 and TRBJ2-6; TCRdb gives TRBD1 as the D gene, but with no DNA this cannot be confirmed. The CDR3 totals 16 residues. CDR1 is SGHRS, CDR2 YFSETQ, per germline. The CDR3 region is CASSGDGPLGANVLTF. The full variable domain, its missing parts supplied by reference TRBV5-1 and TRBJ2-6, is KAGVTQTPRYLIKTRGQQVTLSCSPISGHRSVSWYQQTPGQGLQFLFEYFSETQRNKGNFPGRFSGRQFSNSRSEMNVSTLELGDSALYLCASSGDGPLGANVLTFGAGSRLTVL.

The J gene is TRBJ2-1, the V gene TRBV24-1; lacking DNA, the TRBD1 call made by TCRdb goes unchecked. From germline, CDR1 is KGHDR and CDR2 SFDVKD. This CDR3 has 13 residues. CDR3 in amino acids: CATSLDSYNEQFF.

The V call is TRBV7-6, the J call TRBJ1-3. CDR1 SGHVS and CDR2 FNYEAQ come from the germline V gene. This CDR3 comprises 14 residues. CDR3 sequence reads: CASSSGNLGNTIYF. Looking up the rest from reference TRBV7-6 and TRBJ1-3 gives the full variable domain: GAGVSQSPRYKVTKRGQDVALRCDPISGHVSLYWYRQALGQGPEFLTYFNYEAQQDKSGLPNDRFSAERPEGSISTLTIQRTEQRDSAMYRCASSSGNLGNTIYFGEGSWLTVV.

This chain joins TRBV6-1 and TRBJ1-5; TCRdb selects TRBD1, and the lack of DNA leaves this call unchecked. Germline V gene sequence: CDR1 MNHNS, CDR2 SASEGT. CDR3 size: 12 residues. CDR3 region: CASTGGSQPQHF.

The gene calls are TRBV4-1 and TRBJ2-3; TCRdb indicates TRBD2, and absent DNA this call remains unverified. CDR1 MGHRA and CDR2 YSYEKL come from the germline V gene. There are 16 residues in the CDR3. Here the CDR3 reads CASSWPLAGGDPTQYF.

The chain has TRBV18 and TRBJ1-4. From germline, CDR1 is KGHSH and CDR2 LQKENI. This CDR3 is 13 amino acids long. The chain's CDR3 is CASSPSGVEKLFF. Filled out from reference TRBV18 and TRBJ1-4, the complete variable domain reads NAGVMQNPRHLVRRRGQEARLRCSPMKGHSHVYWYRQLPEEGLKFMVYLQKENIIDESGMPKERFSAEFPKEGPSILRIQQVVRGDSAAYFCASSPSGVEKLFFGSGTQLSVL.

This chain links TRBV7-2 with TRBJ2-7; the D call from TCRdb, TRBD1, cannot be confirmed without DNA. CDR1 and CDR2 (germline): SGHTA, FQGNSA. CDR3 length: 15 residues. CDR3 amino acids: CASRVSPDPRSRQYF.

The CDR3 sequence is CASSLNRVFDEQFF. This chain links TRBV10-2 with TRBJ2-1; TCRdb's assignment of TRBD1 cannot be checked, as there is no DNA. The CDR3 runs 14 residues. CDR1 is WSHSY and CDR2 is SAAADI in the germline V gene.

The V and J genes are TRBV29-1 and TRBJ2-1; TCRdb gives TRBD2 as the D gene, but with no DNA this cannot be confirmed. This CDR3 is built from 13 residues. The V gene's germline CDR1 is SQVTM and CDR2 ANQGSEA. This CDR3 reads CSVVSGRANEQFF.

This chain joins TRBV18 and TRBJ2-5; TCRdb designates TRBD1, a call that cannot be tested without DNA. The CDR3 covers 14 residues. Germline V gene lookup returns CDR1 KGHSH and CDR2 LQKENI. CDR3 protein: CASSPGQTQETQYF.

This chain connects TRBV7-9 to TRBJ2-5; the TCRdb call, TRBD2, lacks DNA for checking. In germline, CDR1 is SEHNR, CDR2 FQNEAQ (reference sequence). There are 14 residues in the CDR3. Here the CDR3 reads CASRSLAGQETQYF.

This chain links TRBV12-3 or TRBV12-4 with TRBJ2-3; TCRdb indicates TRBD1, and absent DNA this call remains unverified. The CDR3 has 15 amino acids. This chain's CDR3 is CASSSPTAQIDTQYF.

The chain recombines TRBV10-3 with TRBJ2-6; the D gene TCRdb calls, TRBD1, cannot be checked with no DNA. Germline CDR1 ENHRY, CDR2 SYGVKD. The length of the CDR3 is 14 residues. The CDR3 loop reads CAIGDRAGANVLTF.

The CDR3 loop is CSVEPGTGGSNTQYF. The J gene is TRBJ2-3, the V gene TRBV29-1; TCRdb reports TRBD1, a call that lacks DNA to check it against. The CDR3 spans 15 residues. CDR1 and CDR2 from the germline V gene are SQVTM and ANQGSEA.

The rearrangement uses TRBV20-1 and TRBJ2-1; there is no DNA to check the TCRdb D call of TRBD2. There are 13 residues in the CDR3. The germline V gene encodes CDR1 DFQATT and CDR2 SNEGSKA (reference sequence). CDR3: CSASSRAADEQFF.

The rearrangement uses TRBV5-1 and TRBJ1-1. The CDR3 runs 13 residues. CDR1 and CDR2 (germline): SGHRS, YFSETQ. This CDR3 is CASSLGKGSQAFF.

CDR3 loop: CSVSKGSDEKLFF. The chain recombines TRBV29-1 with TRBJ1-4. This CDR3 has 13 residues. Germline V CDR1 and CDR2: SQVTM, ANQGSEA. The whole variable domain, remainder taken from reference TRBV29-1 and TRBJ1-4, is SAVISQKPSRDICQRGTSLTIQCQVDSQVTMMFWYRQQPGQSLTLIATANQGSEATYESGFVIDKFPISRPNLTFSTLTVSNMSPEDSSIYLCSVSKGSDEKLFFGSGTQLSVL.

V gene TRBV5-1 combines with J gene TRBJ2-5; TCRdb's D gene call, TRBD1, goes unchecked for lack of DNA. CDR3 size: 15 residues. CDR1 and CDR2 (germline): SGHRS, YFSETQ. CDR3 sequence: CASSLATGGIETQYF.